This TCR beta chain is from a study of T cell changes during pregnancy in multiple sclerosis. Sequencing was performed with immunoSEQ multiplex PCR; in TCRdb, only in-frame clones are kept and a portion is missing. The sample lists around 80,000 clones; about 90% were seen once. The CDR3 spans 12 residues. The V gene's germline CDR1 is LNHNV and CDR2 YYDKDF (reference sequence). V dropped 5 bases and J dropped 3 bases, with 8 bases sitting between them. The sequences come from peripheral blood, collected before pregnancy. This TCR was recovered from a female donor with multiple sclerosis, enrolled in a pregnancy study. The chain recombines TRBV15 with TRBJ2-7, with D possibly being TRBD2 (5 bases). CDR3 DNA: TGTGCCACCAGCGGGGAGAACTACGAGCAGTACTTC. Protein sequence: CATSGENYEQYF.